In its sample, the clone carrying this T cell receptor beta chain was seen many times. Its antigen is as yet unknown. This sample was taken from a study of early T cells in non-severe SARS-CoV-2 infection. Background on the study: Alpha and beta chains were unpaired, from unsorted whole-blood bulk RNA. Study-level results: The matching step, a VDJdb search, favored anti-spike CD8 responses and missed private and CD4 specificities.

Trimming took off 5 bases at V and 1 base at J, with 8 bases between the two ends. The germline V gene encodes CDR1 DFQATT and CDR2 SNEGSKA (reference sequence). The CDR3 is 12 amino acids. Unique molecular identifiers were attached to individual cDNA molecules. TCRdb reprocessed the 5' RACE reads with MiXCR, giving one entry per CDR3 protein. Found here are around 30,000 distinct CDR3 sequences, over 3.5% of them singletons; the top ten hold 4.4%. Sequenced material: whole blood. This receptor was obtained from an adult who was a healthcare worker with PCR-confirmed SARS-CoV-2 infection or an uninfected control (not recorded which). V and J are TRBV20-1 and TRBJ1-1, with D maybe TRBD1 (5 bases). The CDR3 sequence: CSAPRGNTEAFF. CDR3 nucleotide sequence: TGCAGTGCTCCAAGGGGGAACACTGAAGCTTTCTTT.